This T cell receptor (beta chain) was captured in a study of vaccination effects on CD4 cells after COVID-19 (dated by TCRdb to 2021 to 2024). Regarding the research as a whole: Each participant received two doses of an mRNA SARS-CoV-2 vaccine, either BNT162b2 or mRNA-1273. SARS-CoV-2 spike-specific CD4+ TCR repertoires from before and after mRNA vaccination were compared in COVID-19 convalescent patients and in infection-naive vaccine recipients. The Oncomine TCR Beta short-read assay on an Illumina iSeq 100 was used to sequence cultures from other donors in the study. A total of 10 COVID-19 convalescent patients and several SARS-CoV-2-naive healthy vaccine recipients were included in the full study. What the study reported, not specific to this receptor: Both infection-induced and vaccine-induced clones contracted markedly at late post-vaccination timepoints, which is consistent with waning T cell responses. In healthy vaccine recipients, vaccine-induced clones were almost all SARS-CoV-2 mono-reactive, with only 1 of 255 being cross-reactive with common cold coronaviruses. Only a small number of convalescent patients were included, and no early post-infection timepoints were available, which limited the study.

Library preparation employed the immunoSEQ multiplex PCR assay. DNA from the cultured and isolated CD4+ T cells underwent TCR beta CDR3 sequencing. In the source study's methods: Non-productive TCR sequences were removed, reads were trimmed to the CDR3 region, and CDR3s of at least 7 amino acids were retained. Antigen-specific clonotypes were identified with the MANAFEST web app by comparing expansion in peptide wells against reference cultures. Positive clones required FDR<0.05 expansion versus reference and all other wells, odds ratio above 5, and frequency above 0.1% in two replicate wells. Cross-reactive clonotypes were defined as significantly expanded in SARS-CoV-2 spike wells and in at least one common cold coronavirus spike condition. Using the stringdist R package, CDR3 similarity was measured by Levenshtein distance, and unrooted trees were constructed with ape in R 3.6.1. Sourced from immuneACCESS, this table was stored by TCRdb with only in-frame sequences that have V and J called. A share of the clones is absent; for the studies checked, an unresolved V gene accounts for under half, and the remainder has no known explanation. The DNA gave D and trimming, while V, J and clone size come from that table. The sample has tens of thousands of clones on record, 78% of them singletons. The ten largest clones capture about 10% of the sample.

In the ViraFEST assay, PBMC were stimulated with viral peptide pools, and TCR sequencing was then used to find antigen-specific CD4+ T cell clonotypes based on their expansion. After about 9 days of culture, CD4+ T cells were isolated with the EasySep CD4+ T cell isolation kit. None of the healthy vaccine recipients had a prior SARS-CoV-2 infection, which was confirmed by nucleocapsid antibody tests that came back negative both before and after vaccination. A few million PBMC per well were cultured with 10 ug/ml peptides in IMDM containing around 4.6% human AB serum, approximately 9.1 IU/ml IL-2 and gentamicin. Half of the culture medium was replaced with fresh IL-2-containing medium on days 3 and 7. Each peptide stimulation condition was cultured in triplicate wells unless otherwise noted. PBMC were separated from whole blood using Ficoll-Paque Plus gradient centrifugation and were then either cryopreserved at -140C or used fresh. The spike proteins of SARS-CoV-2 and of the common cold coronaviruses HCoV-NL63, HCoV-OC43 and HCoV-229E were spanned by overlapping peptide pools. Genomic DNA was extracted from cultured CD4+ T cells with the QIAamp micro DNA kit.

On this clone itself: What this receptor recognizes is not known. One end of the junction does not line up with germline, which may come from a read error.

The input for sequencing was CD4+ T cells from PBMCs cultured with SARS-CoV-2 spike peptides, taken before COVID-19 vaccination. The cell subset or site label of this sample denotes: SARS-CoV-2 spike overlapping peptide pool stimulation. This sequence originates from a human donor who received a COVID-19 vaccine.

The CDR3 region has the sequence CAGSPPRPPTDEQFF. DNA sequence: TGCGCCGGCAGCCCCCCGAGACCCCCGACCGATGAGCAGTTCTTC. The chain is encoded by TRBV4-1 joined to TRBJ2-1, with the D gene not confidently named. CDR1 and CDR2, looked up from the germline V gene, are MGHRA and YSYEKL. From cysteine to phenylalanine, the CDR3 is 15 amino acids long. Just the 45-base CDR3 DNA is kept, in frame starting at base 1.